Listed here is a single TCR beta chain. The CDR3 totals 16 residues. V gave up 5 bases and J gave up 2 bases, with 20 bases separating them. Germline CDR1 SGHKS, CDR2 YYEKEE (reference sequence). The sample comes from a study of blood T cell repertoires in COVID-19. Study-level background: Samples came from the United States, Italy and Spain, spanning acute and convalescent COVID-19. From T cells, B-cell-depleted T cells, or PBMCs came the material, which was cDNA or gDNA.

Original processing methods: Estimated nucleated cell counts came from reference gene primer amplification. Clones were sequenced by immunoSEQ multiplex PCR, and TCRdb holds only the in-frame ones, with some missing. V, J and clone size were drawn from that table, and D and trimming were deduced from the DNA. The data show just over 150,000 clones, around 85% seen once. Sequenced sample: peripheral blood. The clonotype originates from a woman in her sixties or seventies with acute or convalescent COVID-19. This sequence joins TRBV5-5 and TRBJ2-7, with a weak D call TRBD1 (6 bases). CDR3 protein: CASRDQGRIFTYEQYF. The CDR3 DNA reads TGTGCCAGCAGAGATCAGGGGCGAATCTTCACCTACGAGCAGTACTTC.